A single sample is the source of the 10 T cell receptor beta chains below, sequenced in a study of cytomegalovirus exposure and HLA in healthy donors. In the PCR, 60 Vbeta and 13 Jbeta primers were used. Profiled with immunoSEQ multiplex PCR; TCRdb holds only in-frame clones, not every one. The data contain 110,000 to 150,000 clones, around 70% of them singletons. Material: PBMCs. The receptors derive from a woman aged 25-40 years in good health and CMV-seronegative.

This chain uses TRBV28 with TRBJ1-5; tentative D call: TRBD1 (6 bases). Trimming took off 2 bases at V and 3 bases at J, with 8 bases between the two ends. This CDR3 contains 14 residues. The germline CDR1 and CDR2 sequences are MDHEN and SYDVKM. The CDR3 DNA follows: TGTGCCAGCAGTTTAGGGACATACAATCAGCCCCAGCATTTT. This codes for CASSLGTYNQPQHF. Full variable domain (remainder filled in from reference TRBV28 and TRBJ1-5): DVKVTQSSRYLVKRTGEKVFLECVQDMDHENMFWYRQDPGLGLRLIYFSYDVKMKEKGDIPEGYSVSREKKERFSLILESASTNQTSMYLCASSLGTYNQPQHFGDGTRLSIL.

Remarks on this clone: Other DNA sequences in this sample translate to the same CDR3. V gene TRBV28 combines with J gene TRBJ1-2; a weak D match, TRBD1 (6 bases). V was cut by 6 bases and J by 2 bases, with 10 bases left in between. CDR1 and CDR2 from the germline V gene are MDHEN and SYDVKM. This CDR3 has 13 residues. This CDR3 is CASRLGQNYGYTF. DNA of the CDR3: TGTGCCAGCAGGCTTGGACAGAACTATGGCTACACCTTC.

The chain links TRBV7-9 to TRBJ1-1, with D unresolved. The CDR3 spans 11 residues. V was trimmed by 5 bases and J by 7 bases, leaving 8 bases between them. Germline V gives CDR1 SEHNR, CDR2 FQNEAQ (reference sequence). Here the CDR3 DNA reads TGTGCCAGCAGCAGGACTAGTGAAGCTTTCTTT. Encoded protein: CASSRTSEAFF.

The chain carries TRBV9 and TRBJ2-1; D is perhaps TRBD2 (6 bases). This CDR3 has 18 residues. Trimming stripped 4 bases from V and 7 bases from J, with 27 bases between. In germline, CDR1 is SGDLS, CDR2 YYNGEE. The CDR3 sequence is CASSPRPSSDQAGNEQFF. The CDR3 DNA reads TGTGCCAGCAGCCCCAGACCTTCTAGCGATCAGGCGGGTAATGAGCAGTTCTTC.

DNA of the CDR3: TGCAGCGTTTCTTCCGTTCGCGGCTCCTACGAGCAGTACTTC. Its protein is CSVSSVRGSYEQYF. This chain links TRBV29-1 with TRBJ2-7; D remains unclear. CDR3 length: 14 residues. Deletions cut 5 bases from V and 0 bases from J, with 14 bases between. Germline V gives CDR1 SQVTM, CDR2 ANQGSEA.

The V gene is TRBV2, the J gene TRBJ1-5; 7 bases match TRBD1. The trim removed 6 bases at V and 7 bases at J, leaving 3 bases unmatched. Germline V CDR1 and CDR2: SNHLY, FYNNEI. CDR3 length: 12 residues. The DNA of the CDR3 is TGTGCCAGCAGGAACAGGGGACAGCCCCAGCATTTT. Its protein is CASRNRGQPQHF.

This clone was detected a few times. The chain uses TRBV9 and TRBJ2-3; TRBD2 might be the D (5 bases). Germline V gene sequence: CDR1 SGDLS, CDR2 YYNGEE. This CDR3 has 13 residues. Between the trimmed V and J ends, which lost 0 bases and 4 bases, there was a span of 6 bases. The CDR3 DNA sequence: TGTGCCAGCAGCGTAGACGGGGCAGATACGCAGTATTTT. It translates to CASSVDGADTQYF.

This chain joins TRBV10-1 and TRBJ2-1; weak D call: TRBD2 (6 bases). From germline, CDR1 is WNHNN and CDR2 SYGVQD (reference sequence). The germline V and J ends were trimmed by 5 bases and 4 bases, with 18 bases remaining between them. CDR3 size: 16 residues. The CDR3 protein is CASSSIEASAYNEQFF. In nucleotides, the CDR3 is TGCGCCAGCAGTTCGATCGAGGCTAGCGCGTACAATGAGCAGTTCTTC.

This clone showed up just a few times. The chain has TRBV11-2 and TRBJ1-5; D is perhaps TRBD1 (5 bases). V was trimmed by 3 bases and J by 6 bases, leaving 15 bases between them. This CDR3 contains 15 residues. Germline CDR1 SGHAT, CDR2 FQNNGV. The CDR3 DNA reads TGTGCCAGCAGCTTGGGTCCGGGGGGTGGTCAGCCCCAGCATTTT. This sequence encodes CASSLGPGGGQPQHF.

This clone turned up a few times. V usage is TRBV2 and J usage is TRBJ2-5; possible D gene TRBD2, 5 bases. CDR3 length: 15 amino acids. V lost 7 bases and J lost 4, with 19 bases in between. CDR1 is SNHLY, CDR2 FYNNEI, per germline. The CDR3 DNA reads TGTGCCAGCACCCGGACTCCGGACCTACCAGAGACCCAGTACTTC. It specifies CASTRTPDLPETQYF. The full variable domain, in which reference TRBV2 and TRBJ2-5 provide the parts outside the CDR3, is EPEVTQTPSHQVTQMGQEVILRCVPISNHLYFYWYRQILGQKVEFLVSFYNNEISEKSEIFDDQFSVERPDGSNFTLKIRSTKLEDSAMYFCASTRTPDLPETQYFGPGTRLLVL.